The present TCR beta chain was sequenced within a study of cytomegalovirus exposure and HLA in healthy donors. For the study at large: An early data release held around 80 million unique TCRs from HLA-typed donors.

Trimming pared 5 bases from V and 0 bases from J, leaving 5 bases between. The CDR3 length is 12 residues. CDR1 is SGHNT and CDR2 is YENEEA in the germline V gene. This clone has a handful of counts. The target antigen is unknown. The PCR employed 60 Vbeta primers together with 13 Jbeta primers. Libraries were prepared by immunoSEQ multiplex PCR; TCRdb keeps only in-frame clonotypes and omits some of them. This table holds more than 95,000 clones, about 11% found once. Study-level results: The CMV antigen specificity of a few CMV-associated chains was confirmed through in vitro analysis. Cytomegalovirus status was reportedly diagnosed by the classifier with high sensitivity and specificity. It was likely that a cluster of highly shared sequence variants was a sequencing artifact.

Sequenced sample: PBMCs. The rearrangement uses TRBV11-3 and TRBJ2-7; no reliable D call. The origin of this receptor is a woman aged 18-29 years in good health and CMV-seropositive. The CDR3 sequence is CASSLSSYEQYF. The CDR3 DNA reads TGTGCCAGCAGCCTTAGCTCCTACGAGCAGTACTTC.